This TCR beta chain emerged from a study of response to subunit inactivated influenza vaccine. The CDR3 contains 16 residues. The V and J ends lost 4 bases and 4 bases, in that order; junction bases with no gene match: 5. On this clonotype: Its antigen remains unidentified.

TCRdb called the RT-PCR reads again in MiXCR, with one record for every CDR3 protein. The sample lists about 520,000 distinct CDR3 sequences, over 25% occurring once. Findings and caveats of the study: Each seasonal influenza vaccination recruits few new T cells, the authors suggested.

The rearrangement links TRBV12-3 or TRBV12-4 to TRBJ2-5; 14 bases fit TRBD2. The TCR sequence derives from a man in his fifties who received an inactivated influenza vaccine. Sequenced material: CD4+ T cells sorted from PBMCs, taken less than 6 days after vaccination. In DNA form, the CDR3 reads TGTGCCAGCAGTTCCGGACTAGCGGGGGGCTCAGAGACCCAGTACTTC. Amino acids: CASSSGLAGGSETQYF.